This T cell receptor beta chain appears in the sequencing data of a study of ipilimumab plus nivolumab after autologous stem cell transplantation. Study-wide background: Typical patient got about 5 ipilimumab doses and roughly eight nivolumab doses (median). Myeloma cases were transplant-naive high-risk or relapsed within 3 years post first autologous transplant. Study results and limitations: Per the authors, repertoire, Treg and microbiota data justify further study.

On this clone: Its antigen is still unknown.

Only in-frame clones appear in the TCRdb table, and some are missing; sequencing was by immunoSEQ multiplex PCR. The data contain about 43,000 clones, roughly 88% of them singletons. Starting 14 to 28 days after autologous transplant, ipilimumab 1 mg/kg was given. The TCR originated in a male donor with multiple myeloma. The sample consisted of PBMCs, taken in a trial of ipilimumab plus nivolumab as post-transplant consolidation.

DNA of the CDR3: TGCGCCAGCAGCTCCCGACTAGCGGGAGGCCTGAATTTAGCGAATGAGCAGTTCTTC. Protein sequence: CASSSRLAGGLNLANEQFF. This chain joins TRBV4-1 and TRBJ2-1; 13 bases agree with TRBD2. CDR1 and CDR2 (germline): MGHRA, YSYEKL. The CDR3 totals 19 residues. J was trimmed by 7 bases and V by 5 bases; bases with no gene match: 17.